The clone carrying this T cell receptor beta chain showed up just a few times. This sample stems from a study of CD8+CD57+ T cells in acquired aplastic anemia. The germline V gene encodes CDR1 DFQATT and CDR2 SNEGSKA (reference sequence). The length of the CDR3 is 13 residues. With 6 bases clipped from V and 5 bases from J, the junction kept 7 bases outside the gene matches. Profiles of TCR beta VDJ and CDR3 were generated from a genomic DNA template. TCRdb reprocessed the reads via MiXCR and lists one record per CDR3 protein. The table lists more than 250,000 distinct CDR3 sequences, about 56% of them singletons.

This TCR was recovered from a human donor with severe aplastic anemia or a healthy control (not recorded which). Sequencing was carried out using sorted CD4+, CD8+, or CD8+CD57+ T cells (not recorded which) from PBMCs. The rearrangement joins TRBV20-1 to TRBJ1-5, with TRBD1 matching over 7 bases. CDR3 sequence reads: CSAAQGWDQPQHF. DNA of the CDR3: TGCAGTGCGGCACAGGGGTGGGATCAGCCCCAGCATTTT.